The 18 T cell receptor beta chains listed next were all sequenced from one sample in a study of T-cell memory formation after mild COVID-19. MiXCR, run by TCRdb on the 5' RACE reads, gives a single entry per CDR3 protein. The table lists more than 250,000 distinct CDR3 sequences, 16% of them singletons. What was sequenced was PBMCs or a T cell subset sorted from them (not recorded which). The receptor set was obtained from a young man who had mild COVID-19 (a few samples of this study predate the infection). Cell type and time point are not known.

V usage is TRBV4-1 and J usage is TRBJ1-5; D gene ambiguous. The CDR3 totals 12 residues. V was trimmed by 3 bases and J by 5 bases, leaving 5 bases between them. Germline V CDR1 and CDR2: MGHRA, YSYEKL. CDR3 DNA sequence: TGCGCCAGCAGCCACCTCGATCAGCCCCAGCATTTT. It codes for CASSHLDQPQHF.

This clonotype has a count of ten or more. This chain uses TRBV4-2 with TRBJ2-5, with 8 bases that match TRBD1. CDR3 size: 16 residues. Germline V gene sequence: CDR1 LGHNA, CDR2 YNFKEQ. Trimming took 0 bases from V and 2 from J; bases not matched to a gene: 5. The CDR3 spells CASSQDGQGGQETQYF. The CDR3 DNA reads as TGTGCCAGCAGCCAAGATGGACAGGGCGGACAAGAGACCCAGTACTTC.

This clonotype was found a few times. CDR3 sequence: CASSGTWGGNQPQHF. Here the CDR3 DNA reads TGTGCCAGCAGCGGGACCTGGGGAGGCAATCAGCCCCAGCATTTT. This sequence joins TRBV3-1 and TRBJ1-5; maybe TRBD1 (5 bases). The CDR3 length is 15 residues. V shed 5 bases and J shed 2 bases, with 13 bases lying between them. CDR1 LGHDT and CDR2 YNNKEL come from the germline V gene (reference sequence).

This sequence joins TRBV29-1 and TRBJ2-1; no clear D gene. Germline CDR1 and CDR2: SQVTM and ANQGSEA. V gave up 4 bases and J gave up 7 bases, with 14 bases separating them. The CDR3 totals 13 residues. The CDR3, as DNA: TGCAGCGTTGGGAGCCTGAATGGGAATGAGCAGTTCTTC. It is translated as CSVGSLNGNEQFF.

The chain is built from TRBV5-1 and TRBJ2-5; unclear D gene. CDR3 length: 16 amino acids. The germline V gene has CDR1 SGHRS and CDR2 YFSETQ. V was trimmed by 3 bases and J by 3 bases, leaving 18 bases between them. The CDR3 DNA reads as TGCGCCAGCAGCTCCCTACTACGGCCTGGGGAAGAGACCCAGTACTTC. This codes for CASSSLLRPGEETQYF.

The chain employs TRBV7-2 and TRBJ2-1, with D perhaps matching TRBD1 (5 bases). The germline V gene has CDR1 SGHTA and CDR2 FQGNSA. Trimming cost V 5 bases and J 9 bases, with 11 bases left between them. The CDR3 has 12 residues. CDR3 residues: CASSTQGLEQFF. The CDR3 coding sequence is TGTGCCAGCAGCACCCAGGGTCTTGAGCAGTTCTTC.

The chain combines TRBV2 with TRBJ1-1; D remains unclear. Germline CDR1 SNHLY, CDR2 FYNNEI. Trimming shortened V by 4 bases and J by 8 bases, and 11 bases separated the two germline ends. The CDR3 runs 12 residues. The CDR3 here is CASSGSRREAFF. The DNA of the CDR3 is TGTGCCAGCAGTGGTTCAAGGCGCGAAGCTTTCTTT. Complete variable domain (other parts from reference TRBV2 and TRBJ1-1): EPEVTQTPSHQVTQMGQEVILRCVPISNHLYFYWYRQILGQKVEFLVSFYNNEISEKSEIFDDQFSVERPDGSNFTLKIRSTKLEDSAMYFCASSGSRREAFFGQGTRLTVV.

This chain links TRBV29-1 with TRBJ1-1; D ambiguous. CDR3 length: 12 amino acids. The V gene's germline CDR1 is SQVTM and CDR2 ANQGSEA. V gave up 4 bases and J gave up 4 bases, with 10 bases separating them. The CDR3: CSVVQVTTEAFF. The CDR3 coding sequence is TGCAGCGTTGTCCAGGTTACCACTGAAGCTTTCTTT.

This clonotype appeared a few times. V usage is TRBV7-8 and J usage is TRBJ2-1; D gene unclear. This CDR3 spans 14 amino acids. Trimming took 7 bases from V and 0 from J, leaving 10 bases between them. CDR1 is SGHVS and CDR2 is FQNEAQ in the germline V gene. CDR3 sequence (DNA): TGTGCCAGCACCCAAGAGAGCTCCTACAATGAGCAGTTCTTC. This sequence encodes CASTQESSYNEQFF. The full variable domain, completed using reference TRBV7-8 and TRBJ2-1, is GAGVSQSPRYKVAKRGQDVALRCDPISGHVSLFWYQQALGQGPEFLTYFQNEAQLDKSGLPSDRFFAERPEGSVSTLKIQRTQQEDSAVYLCASTQESSYNEQFFGPGTRLTVL.

J is TRBJ2-5 and V is TRBV7-2; a possible D gene is TRBD1 (6 bases). Deletions cut 11 bases from V and 6 bases from J, with 25 bases between. The germline V gene encodes CDR1 SGHTA and CDR2 FQGNSA. The CDR3 extends over 15 amino acids. The CDR3 region has the DNA TGTGCCTCCTTCCGACTGACAGGACTCCATAAGACCCAGTACTTC. Translation gives CASFRLTGLHKTQYF.

The sample holds a few counts of this clonotype. The V call is TRBV11-2, the J call TRBJ2-5; the match to TRBD2 covers 7 bases. The ends lost 0 bases at V and 4 bases at J; junction bases unmatched: 11. The CDR3 is 17 residues long. CDR1 is SGHAT and CDR2 is FQNNGV in the germline V gene. The CDR3 nucleotides are TGTGCCAGCAGCTTAGATCATAGGACTAGAGGATTAGAGACCCAGTACTTC. Translating it yields CASSLDHRTRGLETQYF.

This chain uses TRBV7-2 with TRBJ1-5, with 8 bases matching TRBD1. With 1 base clipped from V and 6 bases from J, the junction kept 5 bases outside the gene matches. The CDR3 has 15 amino acids. Germline assignment: CDR1 SGHTA and CDR2 FQGNSA. In DNA, the CDR3 is TGTGCCAGCAGCTTAGGGACAGGGCCGCGTCAGCCCCAGCATTTT. Amino acids: CASSLGTGPRQPQHF.

The genes are TRBV10-3 and TRBJ1-1; D not certain. The germline gives CDR1 ENHRY, CDR2 SYGVKD. This CDR3 has 11 amino acids. Deletions cut 8 bases from V and 3 bases from J, with 7 bases between. In DNA, the CDR3 is TGTGCCATCTCGGTGGACACTGAAGCTTTCTTT. Translation gives CAISVDTEAFF.

The chain recombines TRBV15 with TRBJ2-5; D is ambiguous. The CDR3 consists of 12 residues. The V gene's germline CDR1 is LNHNV and CDR2 YYDKDF (reference sequence). The ends were cut back, 5 bases at V and 6 bases at J, with 10 bases in the middle. CDR3 residues: CATSGDRKTQYF. CDR3 DNA: TGTGCCACCAGCGGCGACCGAAAGACCCAGTACTTC.

This chain connects TRBV7-9 to TRBJ1-1; weak D call: TRBD1 (6 bases). In germline, CDR1 is SEHNR, CDR2 FQNEAQ (reference sequence). V gave up 4 bases and J gave up 2 bases, with 14 bases separating them. The CDR3 runs 15 residues. The CDR3 DNA sequence: TGTGCCAGCAGCTCAGCCCACAGGGCAAACACTGAAGCTTTCTTT. Protein sequence: CASSSAHRANTEAFF.

V usage is TRBV6-5 and J usage is TRBJ1-6; possible D gene TRBD1, 6 bases. Trimming removed 3 bases at V and 7 bases at J, with 10 bases between. The CDR3 spans 14 residues. Germline V gives CDR1 MNHEY, CDR2 SVGAGI. The CDR3 DNA sequence: TGTGCCAGCAGTTATCGGCAGGGGAATTCACCCCTCCACTTT. It is translated as CASSYRQGNSPLHF.

This rearrangement joins TRBV29-1 to TRBJ2-3; a weak D match, TRBD2 (5 bases). Germline V CDR1 and CDR2: SQVTM, ANQGSEA. CDR3 size: 13 residues. Deletions cut 4 bases from V and 3 bases from J, with 11 bases between. The CDR3 is CSVGSLATDTQYF. In DNA, the CDR3 is TGCAGCGTTGGTAGTCTAGCAACAGATACGCAGTATTTT.

This clonotype appeared a few times. This chain links TRBV4-3 with TRBJ2-1; D gene uncertain. V was trimmed by 0 bases and J by 0 bases, leaving 15 bases between them. The CDR3 contains 18 residues. Germline CDR1 reads LGHNA; CDR2 reads YSLEER. The CDR3 DNA follows: TGCGCCAGCAGCCAAGACTGGCCGGTGATCTCCTCCTACAATGAGCAGTTCTTC. This translates into CASSQDWPVISSYNEQFF.